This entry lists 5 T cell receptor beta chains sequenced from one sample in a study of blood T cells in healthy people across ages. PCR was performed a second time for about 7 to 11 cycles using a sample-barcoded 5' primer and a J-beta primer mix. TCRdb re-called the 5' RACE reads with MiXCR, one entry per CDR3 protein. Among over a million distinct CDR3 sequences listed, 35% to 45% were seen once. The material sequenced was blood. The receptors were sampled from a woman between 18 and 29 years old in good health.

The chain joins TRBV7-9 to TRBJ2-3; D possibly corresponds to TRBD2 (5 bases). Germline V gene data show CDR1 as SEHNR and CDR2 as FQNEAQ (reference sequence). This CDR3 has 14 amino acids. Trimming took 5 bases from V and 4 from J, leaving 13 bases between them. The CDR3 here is CASSRSAVSDTQYF. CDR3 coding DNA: TGTGCCAGCAGCCGTAGCGCGGTTTCAGATACGCAGTATTTT.

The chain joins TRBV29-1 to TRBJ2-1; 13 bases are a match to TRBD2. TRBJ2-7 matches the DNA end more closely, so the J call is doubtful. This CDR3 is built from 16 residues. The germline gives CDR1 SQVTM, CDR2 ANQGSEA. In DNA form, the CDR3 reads TGCAGCGTTATACTAGCGGGAGGGAGAACCTACAATGAGCAGTACTTC. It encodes CSVILAGGRTYNEQYF.

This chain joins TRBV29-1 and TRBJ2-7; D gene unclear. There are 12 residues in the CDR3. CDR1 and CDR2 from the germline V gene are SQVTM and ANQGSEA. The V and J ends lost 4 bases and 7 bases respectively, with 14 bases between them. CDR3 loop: CSVGRSHNEQYF. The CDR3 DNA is TGCAGCGTTGGGCGGTCCCACAATGAGCAGTACTTC.

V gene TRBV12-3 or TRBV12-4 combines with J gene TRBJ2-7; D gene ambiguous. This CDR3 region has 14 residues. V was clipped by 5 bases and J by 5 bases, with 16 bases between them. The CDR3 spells CASSNPTLYNEQYF. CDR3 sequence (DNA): TGTGCCAGCAGTAATCCGACACTTTACAACGAGCAGTACTTC.

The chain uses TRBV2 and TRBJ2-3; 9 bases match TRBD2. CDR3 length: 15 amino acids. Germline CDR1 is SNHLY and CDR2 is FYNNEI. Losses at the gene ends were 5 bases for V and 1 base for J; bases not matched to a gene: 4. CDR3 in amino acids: CASSSGGPRTDTQYF. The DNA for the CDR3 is TGTGCCAGCAGTAGCGGGGGGCCACGCACAGATACGCAGTATTTT.